Following are 30 T cell receptor beta chains from one sample sequenced in a study of blood T cell repertoires in COVID-19. Produced via immunoSEQ multiplex PCR; TCRdb's table is partial and in-frame only. The sample comprises under 200,000 clones, about nine tenths of which are singletons, and around 2.3% rests with the top ten. The sample consisted of peripheral blood. The receptor source for this set is a man between 70 and 80 years old with active or convalescent COVID-19.

V usage is TRBV7-8 and J usage is TRBJ2-6; perhaps TRBD2 as D (5 bases). Per germline, CDR1 SGHVS and CDR2 FQNEAQ. This CDR3 region has 19 residues. The V and J ends lost 5 bases and 0 bases respectively, with 20 bases between them. CDR3 sequence (DNA): TGTGCCAGCAGCCTGAGGGCCCGAAGAGACCTCTCTGGGGCCAACGTCCTGACTTTC. Encoded protein: CASSLRARRDLSGANVLTF.

This clone was detected only a few times. The gene calls are TRBV7-8 and TRBJ2-1; 10 bases are a match to TRBD2. This CDR3 has 17 residues. Trimming cost V 2 bases and J 6 bases; bases outside gene matches: 10. In germline, CDR1 is SGHVS, CDR2 FQNEAQ. The CDR3 reads CASSLLLAGVQGNEQFF. The DNA for the CDR3 is TGTGCCAGCAGCTTACTCCTAGCGGGAGTTCAGGGCAATGAGCAGTTCTTC.

The count of this clone is one. The chain links TRBV4-3 to TRBJ1-1; tentatively, D is TRBD1 (5 bases). The CDR3 is made up of 14 amino acids. Germline CDR1 reads LGHNA; CDR2 reads YSLEER. V was shortened by 0 bases and J by 5 bases, with 10 bases between the two germline ends. The CDR3 loop is CASSQEGGGTEAFF. The CDR3 nucleotides are TGCGCCAGCAGCCAAGAAGGCGGGGGGACTGAAGCTTTCTTT.

The V and J genes are TRBV12-5 and TRBJ2-5; the match to TRBD2 covers 9 bases. After removal of 6 bases from V and 4 bases from J, the junction contained 3 bases not matched to a gene. This CDR3 has 13 amino acids. Germline CDR1 LGHNT, CDR2 FRNRAP. The CDR3 spells CASGGTSLETQYF. The CDR3 DNA is TGTGCTAGTGGGGGGACTAGCCTAGAGACCCAGTACTTC. The full variable domain, with the rest looked up from reference TRBV12-5 and TRBJ2-5, is DARVTQTPRHKVTEMGQEVTMRCQPILGHNTVFWYRQTMMQGLELLAYFRNRAPLDDSGMPKDRFSAEMPDATLATLKIQPSEPRDSAVYFCASGGTSLETQYFGPGTRLLVL.

This clone has just one count. The chain joins TRBV7-9 to TRBJ1-4, with 9 bases identical to TRBD1. CDR3 length equals 13 residues. The germline CDR1 and CDR2 sequences are SEHNR and FQNEAQ (reference sequence). The ends lost 5 bases at V and 7 bases at J; junction bases unmatched: 2. As DNA, the CDR3 is TGTGCCAGCAGCCCGACAGGGGGTGAAAAACTGTTTTTT. This encodes CASSPTGGEKLFF.

This sequence joins TRBV11-2 and TRBJ2-7, with TRBD2 matching 9 bases. The CDR3 contains 14 residues. CDR1 is SGHAT and CDR2 is FQNNGV in the germline V gene. Trimming removed 4 bases from V and 4 bases from J; junction bases left unmatched: 5. CDR3 sequence reads: CASSSASGDYEQYF. CDR3 DNA sequence: TGTGCCAGCAGCTCGGCTAGCGGGGATTACGAGCAGTACTTC.

The gene calls are TRBV7-9 and TRBJ2-5, with 8 bases fitting TRBD1. Germline V gene data show CDR1 as SEHNR and CDR2 as FQNEAQ (reference sequence). V trimming: 8 bases; J trimming: 9 bases; junction bases outside the gene matches: 8. The CDR3 contains 12 residues. In DNA form, the CDR3 reads TGTGCCAGCGGGGCAGGGGGCTTGGCCCAGTACTTC. It specifies CASGAGGLAQYF. Full variable domain (missing parts from reference TRBV7-9 and TRBJ2-5): DTGVSQNPRHKITKRGQNVTFRCDPISEHNRLYWYRQTLGQGPEFLTYFQNEAQLEKSRLLSDRFSAERPKGSFSTLEIQRTEQGDSAMYLCASGAGGLAQYFGPGTRLLVL.

The chain has TRBV27 and TRBJ2-6; TRBD1 agrees at 12 bases. CDR3 length: 18 residues. CDR1 is MNHEY, CDR2 SMNVEV, per germline (reference sequence). The trim removed 3 bases at V and 2 bases at J, leaving 5 bases unmatched. Written as DNA, the CDR3 is TGTGCCAGCAGTTTCCTGGGACAGGGGGCGCCTGGGGCCAACGTCCTGACTTTC. This gives the protein CASSFLGQGAPGANVLTF.

The chain has TRBV6-2 or TRBV6-3 and TRBJ1-2, with 7 bases that match TRBD1. The germline gives CDR1 MNHEY, CDR2 SVGEGT. Germline trimming cut 5 bases from V and 5 bases from J; bases unmatched to any gene: 14. This CDR3 contains 16 residues. The CDR3 spells CASSPAVTGQKYGYTF. The CDR3 nucleotides read TGTGCCAGCAGTCCCGCTGTGACAGGGCAGAAGTATGGCTACACCTTC.

The rearrangement links TRBV28 to TRBJ2-3; 15 bases are shared with TRBD2. CDR3 length: 20 residues. CDR1 and CDR2 (germline): MDHEN, SYDVKM. Unmatched junction bases numbered 17, after V lost 7 bases and J lost 3 bases. CDR3: CASTPWTSGRAGMGTDTQYF. The CDR3 DNA sequence: TGTGCCAGCACCCCCTGGACTAGCGGGAGGGCCGGAATGGGGACAGATACGCAGTATTTT.

The V and J genes are TRBV30 and TRBJ1-1, with a weak D call TRBD1 (5 bases). Trimming cost V 5 bases and J 4 bases, with 11 bases left between them. The CDR3 is made up of 12 amino acids. Germline V gene lookup returns CDR1 GTSNPN and CDR2 SVGIG (reference sequence). CDR3 nucleotide sequence: TGTGCCTGGGCCACAGGAAGCACTGAAGCTTTCTTT. Its translation: CAWATGSTEAFF.

This clone showed up just once. For the CDR3, the DNA is TGTGCCAGCAGCGCCAAGGGGGGGTACGAGCAGTACTTC. This gives the protein CASSAKGGYEQYF. The chain links TRBV5-4 to TRBJ2-7; tentative D call: TRBD2 (7 bases). CDR3 length: 13 residues. V lost 4 bases and J lost 4, with 12 bases in between. Germline V gene sequence: CDR1 SGHNT, CDR2 YYREEE (reference sequence). Complete variable domain (other parts from reference TRBV5-4 and TRBJ2-7): ETGVTQSPTHLIKTRGQQVTLRCSSQSGHNTVSWYQQALGQGPQFIFQYYREEENGRGNFPPRFSGLQFPNYSSELNVNALELDDSALYLCASSAKGGYEQYFGPGTRLTVT.

This sequence joins TRBV5-6 and TRBJ2-1; perhaps TRBD2 as D (5 bases). This CDR3 is built from 13 residues. V shed 4 bases and J shed 9 bases, with 14 bases lying between them. Looked up from germline, CDR1 is SGHDT and CDR2 is YYEEEE. The CDR3 is CASSPEVYGEQFF. In nucleotides, the CDR3 is TGTGCCAGCAGCCCGGAGGTTTATGGTGAGCAGTTCTTC.

The chain employs TRBV7-8 and TRBJ2-1; 12 bases align to TRBD2. V was pared by 5 bases and J by 9 bases, with 11 bases of the junction left unmatched. The CDR3 runs 16 residues. Germline CDR1 SGHVS, CDR2 FQNEAQ. CDR3 DNA: TGTGCCAGCAGCCTCACTACTAGCGGGAGGAGTATTGAGCAGTTCTTC. Amino acid sequence: CASSLTTSGRSIEQFF. Full variable domain (missing parts from reference TRBV7-8 and TRBJ2-1): GAGVSQSPRYKVAKRGQDVALRCDPISGHVSLFWYQQALGQGPEFLTYFQNEAQLDKSGLPSDRFFAERPEGSVSTLKIQRTQQEDSAVYLCASSLTTSGRSIEQFFGPGTRLTVL.

The chain joins TRBV10-2 to TRBJ2-3; no reliable D call. CDR3 length equals 17 residues. CDR1 is WSHSY, CDR2 SAAADI, per germline. Trimming removed 4 bases from V and 0 bases from J, with 17 bases in between. The CDR3 protein is CASSGAWAIPSTDTQYF. In DNA form, the CDR3 reads TGCGCCAGCAGTGGAGCTTGGGCGATACCTAGCACAGATACGCAGTATTTT.

The rearrangement joins TRBV21-1 to TRBJ1-6. TRBV21-1 is a pseudogene segment. CDR3 length equals 15 residues. The CDR3 loop reads CAIADRSGGNSPLHF. CDR3 DNA sequence: TGTGCCATCGCGGACCGTTCGGGGGGGAATTCACCCCTCCACTTT.

The rearrangement uses TRBV6-5 and TRBJ1-4, with D perhaps TRBD1 (6 bases). Looked up from germline, CDR1 is MNHEY and CDR2 is SVGAGI. V was shortened by 6 bases and J by 8 bases, with 19 bases between the two germline ends. This CDR3 is built from 15 residues. The DNA for the CDR3 is TGTGCCAGCAGCCGCAACCAGGGGTGGAGGGAAAAACTGTTTTTT. As protein: CASSRNQGWREKLFF.

The chain employs TRBV28 and TRBJ2-3; no definite D call. Trimming removed 1 base from V and 4 bases from J, with 9 bases in between. The V gene's germline CDR1 is MDHEN and CDR2 SYDVKM. The CDR3 contains 14 residues. CDR3 nucleotide sequence: TGTGCCAGCAGTTTATCAGGAAAAGCAGATACGCAGTATTTT. Translated, it gives CASSLSGKADTQYF.

This chain links TRBV2 with TRBJ2-3; 13 bases are shared with TRBD2. The CDR3 covers 21 residues. V lost 6 bases, J lost 9 bases, and 27 bases stayed unmatched. CDR1 SNHLY and CDR2 FYNNEI come from the germline V gene. The CDR3 coding sequence is TGTGCCAGCAGCGCTAGACAGGGGGCGCGGACTAGCGGGGGTCCCCTAGGGACGCAGTATTTT. Translated, it gives CASSARQGARTSGGPLGTQYF.

V usage is TRBV2 and J usage is TRBJ2-1; D unclear. This CDR3 comprises 11 residues. CDR1 SNHLY and CDR2 FYNNEI come from the germline V gene. The ends were cut back, 6 bases at V and 4 bases at J, with 4 bases in the middle. The CDR3 is CASRAYNEQFF. The CDR3 bases are TGTGCCAGCAGAGCTTACAATGAGCAGTTCTTC.

V is TRBV11-2 and J is TRBJ1-5; D is ambiguous. The V gene's germline CDR1 is SGHAT and CDR2 FQNNGV. Trimming took 6 bases from V and 5 from J, leaving 11 bases between them. The CDR3 consists of 13 residues. The CDR3, as DNA: TGTGCCAGCAGTCTGGACGGGGATCAGCCCCAGCATTTT. Amino acids: CASSLDGDQPQHF. The variable domain in full, with the rest retrieved from reference TRBV11-2 and TRBJ1-5, is EAGVAQSPRYKIIEKRQSVAFWCNPISGHATLYWYQQILGQGPKLLIQFQNNGVVDDSQLPKDRFSAERLKGVDSTLKIQPAKLEDSAVYLCASSLDGDQPQHFGDGTRLSIL.

The rearrangement links TRBV2 to TRBJ2-7; the match to TRBD2 covers 8 bases. V lost 5 bases, J lost 4 bases, and 7 bases stayed unmatched. Per germline, CDR1 SNHLY and CDR2 FYNNEI. The CDR3 has 14 amino acids. The CDR3 sequence: CASSRSGSEYEQYF. The DNA of the CDR3 is TGTGCCAGCAGTCGAAGCGGGAGTGAGTACGAGCAGTACTTC.

This chain uses TRBV6-1 with TRBJ2-1; D gene unclear. The CDR3 runs 16 residues. Per germline, CDR1 MNHNS and CDR2 SASEGT. V was clipped by 0 bases and J by 5 bases, with 14 bases between them. For the CDR3, the DNA is TGTGCCAGCAGTGAAGCGGTAATACTCCATGACAATGAGCAGTTCTTC. Translating it yields CASSEAVILHDNEQFF.

V usage is TRBV2 and J usage is TRBJ1-6, with D possibly TRBD1 on 5 matching bases. Germline V gene lookup returns CDR1 SNHLY and CDR2 FYNNEI. V lost 1 base and J 1 base, leaving 11 bases between the germline ends. The CDR3 covers 17 residues. The CDR3 DNA is TGTGCCAGCAGTGAAGACAGGAGATTTTCCTATAATTCACCCCTCCACTTT. Translation gives CASSEDRRFSYNSPLHF.

This clone came up a few times. As DNA, the CDR3 is TGTGCCAGCAGTTTTGGAGATCTACGTCCTACGCAGTATTTT. This encodes CASSFGDLRPTQYF. The chain carries TRBV6-2 or TRBV6-3 and TRBJ2-3; D is ambiguous. The V and J ends lost 4 bases and 8 bases respectively, with 16 bases between them. Germline CDR1 is MNHEY and CDR2 is SVGEGT. The CDR3 sequence is 14 residues long.

This CDR3 is CASSLDGVETQYF. CDR3 nucleotides: TGTGCCAGCAGTTTAGACGGAGTTGAGACCCAGTACTTC. The gene calls are TRBV12-3 or TRBV12-4 and TRBJ2-5; D gene ambiguous. The CDR3 loop spans 13 amino acids. Trimming stripped 1 base from V and 5 bases from J, with 8 bases between.

CDR3 region: CASSLVSGSYNEQFF. CDR3 DNA: TGTGCCAGCAGCTTAGTTAGTGGCTCCTACAATGAGCAGTTCTTC. V gene TRBV7-2 combines with J gene TRBJ2-1, with D unresolved. Trimming took off 1 base at V and 0 bases at J, with 7 bases between the two ends. The CDR3 contains 15 residues. The V gene's germline CDR1 is SGHTA and CDR2 FQGNSA.

The gene calls are TRBV2 and TRBJ1-5; TRBD1 matches at 9 bases. This CDR3 spans 14 amino acids. V was clipped by 7 bases and J by 3 bases; unmatched bases: 4. CDR1 is SNHLY, CDR2 FYNNEI, per germline. DNA for the CDR3: TGTGCCAGCAACACAGGGGGCGTCAATCAGCCCCAGCATTTT. This gives the protein CASNTGGVNQPQHF. Variable domain in full (rest from reference TRBV2 and TRBJ1-5): EPEVTQTPSHQVTQMGQEVILRCVPISNHLYFYWYRQILGQKVEFLVSFYNNEISEKSEIFDDQFSVERPDGSNFTLKIRSTKLEDSAMYFCASNTGGVNQPQHFGDGTRLSIL.

The chain recombines TRBV3-1 (or the pseudogene TRBV3-2) with TRBJ2-7; 8 positions agree with TRBD2. The CDR3 sequence is 13 residues long. J was trimmed by 4 bases and V by 2 bases; bases with no gene match: 1. Germline lookup yields CDR1 LGHDT and CDR2 YNNKEL (reference sequence). CDR3 region: CASSQIAGYEQYF. As DNA, the CDR3 is TGTGCCAGCAGCCAAATAGCGGGGTACGAGCAGTACTTC.

V usage is TRBV9 and J usage is TRBJ2-2; 9 positions agree with TRBD1. Trimming removed 2 bases from V and 4 bases from J; junction bases left unmatched: 6. CDR1 SGDLS and CDR2 YYNGEE come from the germline V gene. This CDR3 spans 16 amino acids. The CDR3 is CASSVWTGVSTGELFF. The CDR3 bases are TGTGCCAGCAGCGTTTGGACAGGGGTGAGCACCGGGGAGCTGTTTTTT.